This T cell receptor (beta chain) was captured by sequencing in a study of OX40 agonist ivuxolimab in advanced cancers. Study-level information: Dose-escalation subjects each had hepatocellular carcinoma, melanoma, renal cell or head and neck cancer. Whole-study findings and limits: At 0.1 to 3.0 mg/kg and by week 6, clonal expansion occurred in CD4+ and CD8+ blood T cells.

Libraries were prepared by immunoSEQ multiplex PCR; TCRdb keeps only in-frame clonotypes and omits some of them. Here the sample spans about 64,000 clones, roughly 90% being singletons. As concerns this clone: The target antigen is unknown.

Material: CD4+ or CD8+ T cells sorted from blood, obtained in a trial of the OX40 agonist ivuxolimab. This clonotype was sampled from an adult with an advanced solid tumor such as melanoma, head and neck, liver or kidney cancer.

The CDR3 nucleotides are TGTGCCAGTAGTATGAGGGCACAGGGGGCGGGAACTGAAGCTTTCTTT. Amino acids: CASSMRAQGAGTEAFF. The chain carries TRBV19 and TRBJ1-1, with 9 bases matching TRBD1. The germline V gene has CDR1 LNHDA and CDR2 SQIVND (reference sequence). V dropped 3 bases and J dropped 5; count of bases not matched to a gene: 10. This CDR3 is 16 amino acids long.